Sequencing of this TCR beta chain was carried out in a study of cytomegalovirus exposure and HLA in healthy donors. This PCR relied on a set of 60 Vbeta primers and 13 Jbeta primers. Some clones are missing from TCRdb's copy, which holds only in-frame ones; the method was immunoSEQ multiplex PCR. The table lists roughly 90,000 clones, roughly 70% of them singletons. The sample was PBMCs. The source of this sequence is a man under 40 in good health and CMV-seropositive.

The CDR3 DNA reads as TGTGCCTGGAGTGTAGTGGGAGATGAGCAGTTCTTC. This codes for CAWSVVGDEQFF. The rearrangement uses TRBV30 and TRBJ2-1; tentative D call: TRBD2 (5 bases). There are 12 residues in the CDR3. Between the trimmed V and J ends, which lost 0 bases and 8 bases, there was a span of 8 bases. Germline loops: CDR1 GTSNPN, CDR2 SVGIG (reference sequence).